These T cell receptor beta chains were read from a single sample in a study of blood T cell repertoires in COVID-19. Repertoires were generated with immunoSEQ multiplex PCR, while TCRdb's copy carries only in-frame clones and drops some. This sample has under 250,000 clones, with about four fifths found just once. The source material was peripheral blood. These TCRs come from a woman between 40 and 50 years old who had recovered from COVID-19. Each CDR3 is given with its conserved first and last residue. A D gene is named only where the DNA matches it firmly. A clone size is listed for some rows: how often the clone was seen (once, few, many), or a class if it is expanded.

>NA|NA|TRBV19|TRBJ2-2
TGTGCCAGTAATAAAAGGACAGAGAATACCGGGGAGCTGTTTTTT
CASNKRTENTGELFF
>NA|TRBD2|TRBV18|TRBJ2-3
TGTGCCAGCTCACAGACTCCGGGGGGGCATGGAGATACGCAGTATTTT
CASSQTPGGHGDTQYF
>NA|NA|TRBV30|TRBJ1-6
TGTGCCTGGAGATATCAGGGTAATTCACCCCTCCACTTT
CAWRYQGNSPLHF
>NA|TRBD1|TRBV5-1|TRBJ2-2
TGCGCCAGCAGCTTGGGCGGGGACAGGCGGACCGGGGAGCTGTTTTTT
CASSLGGDRRTGELFF
>NA|NA|TRBV7-2|TRBJ2-3
TGTGCCAGCAGCTTAGGGCCCAGGAGCACAGATACGCAGTATTTT
CASSLGPRSTDTQYF
>NA|NA|TRBV15|TRBJ1-6
TGTGCCACCAGGAACGACAGAGAATATAATAATTCACCCCTCCACTTT
CATRNDREYNNSPLHF
>NA|NA|TRBV28|TRBJ1-3
TGTGCCAGCACCCAGGGGTACACCATATATTTT
CASTQGYTIYF
>NA|TRBD1|TRBV27|TRBJ1-5
TGTGCCAGCAGTCCTCGACAGGGTAGGGGCAATCAGCCCCAGCATTTT
CASSPRQGRGNQPQHF
>NA|NA|TRBV14|TRBJ2-5
TGTGCCAGCAGCCAAGATTACGGTTCCCAGTACTTC
CASSQDYGSQYF
>few|TRBD1|TRBV10-1|TRBJ2-7
TGCGCCAGCGGGACAGCCTACGAGCAGTACTTC
CASGTAYEQYF
>NA|TRBD1|TRBV19|TRBJ1-1
TGTGCCAGTACCGCTGGGACAGGGGTGAAAGCTTTCTTT
CASTAGTGVKAFF
>NA|NA|TRBV2|TRBJ1-3
TGTGCCAGCAGTGAAATTGTGGGCGCTGGAAACACCATATATTTT
CASSEIVGAGNTIYF
>NA|NA|TRBV6-1|TRBJ2-7
TGTGCCAGCAGTGAACCTATCCCAGAGCAGTACTTC
CASSEPIPEQYF
>NA|NA|TRBV6-5|TRBJ2-7
TGTGCCAGCACTCGGGACTTCTACGAGCAGTACTTC
CASTRDFYEQYF
>NA|NA|TRBV5-6|TRBJ1-4
TGTGCCAGCAGCTTGACAGGAGTTAATGAAAAACTGTTTTTT
CASSLTGVNEKLFF
>NA|NA|TRBV6-6|TRBJ1-1
TGTGCCAGCAGAAGCCAGACACAGGGAAATTCTGAAGCTTTCTTT
CASRSQTQGNSEAFF
>once|NA|TRBV5-1|TRBJ2-7
TGCGCCAGCAGCTTGGACATCTACGAGCAGTACTTC
CASSLDIYEQYF
>once|TRBD1|TRBV3-1/TRBV3-2|TRBJ1-2
TGTGCCAGCAGCCAAGTTGGGGCAGGGGGCCCCGCTCTCTATGGCTACACCTTC
CASSQVGAGGPALYGYTF
>NA|NA|TRBV18|TRBJ2-4
TGTGCCAGCTCACCGGGCAGCTGGATAGCCAAAAACATTCAGTACTTC
CASSPGSWIAKNIQYF
>NA|NA|TRBV28|TRBJ2-2
TGTGCCAGCAGTTTATGGAGGGCGGATACCGGGGAGCTGTTTTTT
CASSLWRADTGELFF
>few|NA|TRBV7-9|TRBJ1-6
TGTGCCTCCGGCCCGGAGAGGTCACCCCTCCACTTT
CASGPERSPLHF
>NA|TRBD2|TRBV5-1|TRBJ2-3
TGCGCCAGCAGCTTGGGACTAGCGAGGATGGTAGATACGCAGTATTTT
CASSLGLARMVDTQYF
>many|TRBD1|TRBV19|TRBJ2-2
TGTGCCAGTAGCTGGACAGGGATAGCCGGGGAGCTGTTTTTT
CASSWTGIAGELFF
>NA|TRBD2|TRBV11-2|TRBJ2-7
TGTGCCAGCAGCTTAGCCACCCGACTAGCCCGGCAGTACTTC
CASSLATRLARQYF
>NA|TRBD2|TRBV2|TRBJ2-3
TGTGCCAGCAGTGAAGGATTGCTAGCGGGGGGGGCAGATACGCAGTATTTT
CASSEGLLAGGADTQYF
>NA|NA|TRBV5-1|TRBJ2-5
TGCGCCAGCAGCATCCCCGGGACAAAAAAGGAGACCCAGTACTTC
CASSIPGTKKETQYF
>NA|TRBD1|TRBV16|TRBJ1-2
TGTGCCAGCAGCTCACAGGACAGGTCTAACTATGGCTACACCTTC
CASSSQDRSNYGYTF
>NA|NA|TRBV2|TRBJ2-1
TGTGCCAGCAGTGAATCGGAGGGCTACAATGAGCAGTTCTTC
CASSESEGYNEQFF
>NA|TRBD2|TRBV5-1|TRBJ2-7
TGCGCCAGCAGCTTGGTGTCTAGCGGGGTCTACGAGCAGTACTTC
CASSLVSSGVYEQYF
>NA|NA|TRBV7-9|TRBJ2-7
TGTGCCAGCAGCTTATTGTCTACCTACGAGCAGTACTTC
CASSLLSTYEQYF
>once|NA|TRBV20-1|TRBJ1-4
TGCAGTGGGACAGATAATGAAAAACTGTTTTTT
CSGTDNEKLFF
>once|NA|TRBV9|TRBJ2-2
TGTGCCAGCAGCGGGGCCAGCTCGGCCGGGGAGCTGTTTTTT
CASSGASSAGELFF
>NA|TRBD1|TRBV6-5|TRBJ2-7
TGTGCCAGCAGTCGCTCCGACAGGGGGACGTACGAGCAGTACTTC
CASSRSDRGTYEQYF
>NA|NA|TRBV5-6|TRBJ1-1
TGTGCCAGCAGCCCCACGACGGGGTACCTAGCCGTGAACACTGAAGCTTTCTTT
CASSPTTGYLAVNTEAFF
>once|NA|TRBV18|TRBJ1-1
TGTGCCAGCTCACCTGTGGAGGGGCGCGAAGCTTTCTTT
CASSPVEGREAFF
>NA|NA|TRBV3-1/TRBV3-2|TRBJ1-2
TGTGCCAGCAGCCAAGTAGGGGTAGCCGTCTATGGCTACACCTTC
CASSQVGVAVYGYTF
>NA|NA|TRBV4-1|TRBJ1-5
TGCGCCAGCAGCCAAAGCGGGGACATAAGGGGACAGCCCCAGCATTTT
CASSQSGDIRGQPQHF
>NA|TRBD1|TRBV11-2|TRBJ2-7
TGTGCCAGCAGCTCGGGACAGGGGAACTACGAGCAGTACTTC
CASSSGQGNYEQYF
>NA|TRBD1|TRBV5-8|TRBJ1-4
TGTGCCAGCAGCAGGGGGACAGGGAAAAATGAAAAACTGTTTTTT
CASSRGTGKNEKLFF
>NA|NA|TRBV7-8|TRBJ2-1
TGTGCCAGCAGCTCAGATGGACTAAGCTATGAGCAGTTCTTC
CASSSDGLSYEQFF
>NA|NA|TRBV12-5|TRBJ2-3
TGTGCTAGTGGCAAATCAGGGTGGACAGATACGCAGTATTTT
CASGKSGWTDTQYF
>NA|NA|TRBV29-1|TRBJ2-1
TGCAGCGTTGACGTCGGCGACAGTAATGAGCAGTTCTTC
CSVDVGDSNEQFF
>NA|NA|TRBV2|TRBJ1-5
TGTGCCAGCAGTGTCGAGACAGTTAATCAGCCCCAGCATTTT
CASSVETVNQPQHF
>NA|TRBD1|TRBV5-1|TRBJ2-7
TGCGCCAGCAAGGGGACAGCCACAACTACCTACGAGCAGTACTTC
CASKGTATTTYEQYF
>NA|TRBD1|TRBV7-9|TRBJ1-2
TGTGCCAGCAGCTTCGGACAGGTTCCGGAATTCTATGGCTACACCTTC
CASSFGQVPEFYGYTF
>once|NA|TRBV5-6|TRBJ1-3
TGTGCCAGCAGCTTCAGAGCAGGGGGAAACACCATATATTTT
CASSFRAGGNTIYF
>NA|TRBD2|TRBV3-1/TRBV3-2|TRBJ2-5
TGTGCCAGCAGCCAAGAGTTAGCGGGGGCCCAGTACTTC
CASSQELAGAQYF
>NA|NA|TRBV3-1/TRBV3-2|TRBJ1-4
TGTGCCAGCAGTTCCGGCACAGGGAATGAAAAACTGTTTTTT
CASSSGTGNEKLFF
>NA|NA|TRBV18|TRBJ2-5
TGTGCCAGCTCACTTAACCAGCAGGGGAACCAAGAGACCCAGTACTTC
CASSLNQQGNQETQYF
>NA|NA|TRBV9|TRBJ1-1
TGTGCCAGCAGCAACGGACAGCGTAACACTGAAGCTTTCTTT
CASSNGQRNTEAFF
>few|NA|TRBV4-1|TRBJ2-3
TGCGCCAGCAGCCAAGGAGGCGCGGGGTGGAATACGCAGTATTTT
CASSQGGAGWNTQYF
>NA|NA|TRBV5-4|TRBJ1-6
TGTGCCAGCAGCATGGGCCGTCGCGGCGGCGATAATTCACCCCTCCACTTT
CASSMGRRGGDNSPLHF
>NA|TRBD1|TRBV2|TRBJ1-5
TGTGCCAGCAGTGAATGGGGACAGGCTTGGGGGCATTTT
CASSEWGQAWGHF
>NA|NA|TRBV27|TRBJ2-1
TGTGCCAGCAGTTTGAGGGACAATGAGCAGTTCTTC
CASSLRDNEQFF
>NA|NA|TRBV5-1|TRBJ2-3
TGCGCCAGTAAACGATCGGGGGGCCTTGGAGATACGCAGTATTTT
CASKRSGGLGDTQYF
>NA|TRBD1|TRBV19|TRBJ2-6
TGTGCCAGCCGGGACAGGGGGAGTTCGGGGGCCAACGTCCTGACTTTC
CASRDRGSSGANVLTF
>NA|NA|TRBV10-2|TRBJ1-6
TGCGCCAGCAGTGAGTCAGGAGATTATTCACCCCTCCACTTT
CASSESGDYSPLHF